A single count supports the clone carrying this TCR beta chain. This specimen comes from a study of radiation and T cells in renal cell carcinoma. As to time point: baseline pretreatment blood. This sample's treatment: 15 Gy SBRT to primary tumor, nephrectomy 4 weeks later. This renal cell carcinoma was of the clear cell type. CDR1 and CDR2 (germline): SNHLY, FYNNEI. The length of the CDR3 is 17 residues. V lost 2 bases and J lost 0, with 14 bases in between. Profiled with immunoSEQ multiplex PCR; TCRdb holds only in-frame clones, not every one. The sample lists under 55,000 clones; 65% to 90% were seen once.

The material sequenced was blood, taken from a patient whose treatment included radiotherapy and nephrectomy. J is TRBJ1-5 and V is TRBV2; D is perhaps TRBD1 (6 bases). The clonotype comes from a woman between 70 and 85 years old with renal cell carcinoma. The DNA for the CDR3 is TGTGCCAGCAGTGAATGGGGCCAGGGGCCTAGCAATCAGCCCCAGCATTTT. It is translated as CASSEWGQGPSNQPQHF.